This is a list of T cell receptor beta chains from one sample in a study of blood T cell repertoires in COVID-19. Measured with immunoSEQ multiplex PCR; TCRdb has only the in-frame clones, and not every one. The table includes 44,000 or so clones, 69% detected once. The source material was peripheral blood. All receptors come from a man older than 75 with acute or convalescent COVID-19. The CDR3 runs from the conserved cysteine through the conserved F or W. D genes are given only for firm matches. Size is stated for part of the rows, as once, few or many counts, or as a class when the clone is expanded.

-,TRBV6-2/TRBV6-3,TRBD2,TRBJ2-2,CASSYASGRAGGELFF,TGTGCCAGCAGTTACGCGAGCGGGAGGGCCGGCGGGGAGCTGTTTTTT
-,TRBV6-5,-,TRBJ2-1,CASPPVEQFF,TGTGCCAGCCCACCGGTAGAGCAGTTCTTC
few,TRBV7-2,-,TRBJ1-5,CASSLSSWQGNQPQHF,TGTGCCAGCAGCTTAAGCTCGTGGCAGGGCAATCAGCCCCAGCATTTT
-,TRBV19,TRBD1,TRBJ1-5,CATGNRGGDGQPQHF,TGTGCCACTGGGAACAGGGGGGGGGATGGTCAGCCCCAGCATTTT
-,TRBV7-3,TRBD2,TRBJ2-3,CASSTLAGPTDTQYF,TGTGCCAGCAGCACTCTAGCGGGGCCCACAGATACGCAGTATTTT
-,TRBV30,-,TRBJ1-6,CAWSRDGSSPLHF,TGTGCCTGGAGTAGGGATGGGAGTTCACCCCTCCACTTT
-,TRBV7-9,TRBD1,TRBJ2-2,CASLQGARQSGELFF,TGTGCCAGCCTCCAGGGGGCGCGACAATCCGGGGAGCTGTTTTTT
-,TRBV19,-,TRBJ1-4,CATQRGFREKLFF,TGTGCCACTCAAAGGGGTTTTAGGGAAAAACTGTTTTTT
medium-sized,TRBV5-5,TRBD2,TRBJ2-2,CASSLEASGPYSGELFF,TGTGCCAGCAGCTTGGAGGCTAGCGGCCCTTACAGCGGGGAGCTGTTTTTT
-,TRBV19,-,TRBJ2-7,CASSIEGVPPYEQYF,TGTGCCAGTAGTATAGAAGGGGTCCCGCCCTACGAGCAGTACTTC
-,TRBV3-1/TRBV3-2,TRBD2,TRBJ2-2,CASSQLAGGLLITGELFF,TGTGCCAGCAGCCAACTAGCGGGGGGGCTCTTGATTACCGGGGAGCTGTTTTTT
-,TRBV12-3/TRBV12-4,-,TRBJ1-5,CASRNGPQPQHF,TGTGCCAGCAGAAATGGGCCCCAGCCCCAGCATTTT
-,TRBV29-1,-,TRBJ1-5,CSVSLADNQPQHF,TGCAGCGTTTCACTAGCGGACAATCAGCCCCAGCATTTT
-,TRBV11-3,TRBD2,TRBJ2-1,CASSLVGLAGDYNEQFF,TGTGCCAGCAGCTTAGTGGGACTAGCGGGGGACTACAATGAGCAGTTCTTC
-,TRBV7-9,-,TRBJ1-6,CASSKITGTPNSPLHF,TGTGCCAGCAGCAAGATTACCGGGACACCAAATTCACCCCTCCACTTT
once,TRBV12-5,-,TRBJ2-7,CASSLEQGPAWWGEQYF,TGTGCTAGTAGTCTCGAACAGGGTCCCGCGTGGTGGGGCGAGCAGTACTTC
-,TRBV10-3,TRBD1,TRBJ1-5,CAISDRDRVDQPQHF,TGTGCCATCAGTGACCGCGACAGGGTCGATCAGCCCCAGCATTTT
-,TRBV2,TRBD1,TRBJ1-6,CASYQGVGNSPLHF,TGTGCCAGCTATCAGGGGGTGGGGAATTCACCCCTCCACTTT
-,TRBV21-1,-,TRBJ2-2,CASWVKEVRSWGTGELFF,TGTGCCAGCTGGGTGAAGGAGGTAAGGAGTTGGGGCACCGGGGAGCTGTTTTTT
-,TRBV7-7,TRBD1,TRBJ2-7,CASSLLGTAQDEQYF,TGTGCCAGCAGCTTACTTGGGACAGCCCAGGACGAGCAGTACTTC
few,TRBV5-1,-,TRBJ2-1,CASSPGGGRGEQFF,TGCGCCAGCAGCCCAGGAGGGGGGAGGGGTGAGCAGTTCTTC